Listed below are T cell receptor beta chains from one sample, sequenced in a study of long-term antiretroviral therapy in people with HIV. TCRdb's table, derived via immunoSEQ multiplex PCR, lists solely in-frame clones and lacks some. The profile shows roughly 19,000 clones, 87% of them singletons. Here the sequenced sample was unsorted PBMCs, taken 2.1 years after starting antiretroviral therapy. The receptors here all came from a man in his late teens or twenties with HIV. Both conserved end residues are part of each CDR3. The order of the fields is CDR3 DNA, CDR3 protein, V gene, clone size, J gene, D gene. A D gene is named only where the DNA matches it firmly. Rows give clone size only sometimes, using once, few, many, or a class for an expanded clone.

TGCGCCAGCAGCGAATCAGCGGGTCTGTTGGGTGGCTACACCTTC CASSESAGLLGGYTF TRBV4-3 - TRBJ1-2 -
TGTGCCACCAGCAGTGATGGGGATCGGGATACGGCCCGCTACGAGCAGTACTTC CATSSDGDRDTARYEQYF TRBV15 - TRBJ2-7 -
TGTGCCACCAGCGACGGGACAGGGTACCAAGAGACCCAGTACTTC CATSDGTGYQETQYF TRBV15 - TRBJ2-5 TRBD1
TGTGCCAGCTCACCACCGAACACGGACGTTCAAGAGACCCAGTACTTC CASSPPNTDVQETQYF TRBV18 - TRBJ2-5 -
TGCGCCAGCAGCCAAGCGGTTCCCTCTGGGGCCAACGTCCTGACTTTC CASSQAVPSGANVLTF TRBV4-1 - TRBJ2-6 -
- CASSTSTGANQPQHF TRBV6-5 - TRBJ1-5 -
TGTGCCAGCAGTGAAACCGGGGCCGCAGGGGAGCAGTACTTC CASSETGAAGEQYF TRBV6-5 once TRBJ2-7 -
TGCGCCAGCAGCTTGGGGGTTGGGTTTGGCTACACCTTC CASSLGVGFGYTF TRBV5-1 - TRBJ1-2 -
TGTGCCAGCAGCGCGGAATCGGGACGACCCCCAGATACGCAGTATTTT CASSAESGRPPDTQYF TRBV9 once TRBJ2-3 -
TGCGCCAGCAGCCCAAGAATCTGGGGTGGCAATCAGCCCCAGCATTTT CASSPRIWGGNQPQHF TRBV4-1 - TRBJ1-5 -
TGTGCCAGCAGCCTCCGGGGGGTAGCGGGACAACGGCGGTTCTTC CASSLRGVAGQRRFF TRBV4-2 - TRBJ2-1 TRBD2
TGTGCCAGCTCACGACAGGTGGAGCTTATAGTAGGCACTGAAGCTTTCTTT CASSRQVELIVGTEAFF TRBV18 - TRBJ1-1 -
TGTGCCAGCAGCTTCCAGACGGTCTCTGGGGCCAACGTCCTGACTTTC CASSFQTVSGANVLTF TRBV7-2 - TRBJ2-6 -
TGCGCCAGCACACAAGAAGGGTCAGGGGGAGGCTACACCTTC CASTQEGSGGGYTF TRBV5-1 - TRBJ1-2 TRBD1
TGTGCCACAACAGGGGATTTGGGCTATGGCTACACCTTC CATTGDLGYGYTF TRBV18 - TRBJ1-2 TRBD1
TGTGCCAGCAGCAGGACTAACACAGATACGCAGTATTTT CASSRTNTDTQYF TRBV7-2 - TRBJ2-3 -
TGTGCCAGCCACTTCAGGGAGAGGGACCCCCCGCAGTACTTC CASHFRERDPPQYF TRBV27 - TRBJ2-7 -
TGTGCCAGCAGCTCAATGGGGGGTGGGACAGATACGCAGTATTTT CASSSMGGGTDTQYF TRBV7-9 - TRBJ2-3 -
TGTGCCAGCAACGATATCGACGAAAAACTGTTTTTT CASNDIDEKLFF TRBV11-1 - TRBJ1-4 -
TGTGCCAGTAGTATTCTAGCTGGAATCGGGGAGCTGTTTTTT CASSILAGIGELFF TRBV19 - TRBJ2-2 -